This entry is about one T cell receptor (beta chain). Its target is not known. This specimen belongs to a study of OX40 agonist ivuxolimab in advanced cancers. Turning to the study itself: All patients had ivuxolimab intravenously every 2 weeks at 0.01 to 10 mg/kg. Study-level results: Patients who responded partially at 0.1-3.0 mg/kg showed clonal expansion ranking among the lowest.

The repertoire was sequenced with immunoSEQ multiplex PCR; TCRdb's copy has only in-frame clones and lacks some. The sample comprises roughly 86,000 clones, around 89% of which are singletons, and about 7.2% rests with the top ten. The CDR3 totals 11 residues. CDR1 is MNHEY and CDR2 is SMNVEV in the germline V gene (reference sequence). V lost 7 bases and J lost 4, with 7 bases in between. The sample consisted of CD4+ or CD8+ T cells sorted from blood, taken in a trial of the OX40 agonist ivuxolimab. This receptor was taken from an adult with an advanced solid tumor such as melanoma, head and neck, liver or kidney cancer. The chain uses TRBV27 and TRBJ2-5; D possibly uses TRBD1 or TRBD2 (6 bases each). The CDR3 nucleotides read TGTGCCAGCAAGGGGGGAGAGACCCAGTACTTC. This sequence encodes CASKGGETQYF.